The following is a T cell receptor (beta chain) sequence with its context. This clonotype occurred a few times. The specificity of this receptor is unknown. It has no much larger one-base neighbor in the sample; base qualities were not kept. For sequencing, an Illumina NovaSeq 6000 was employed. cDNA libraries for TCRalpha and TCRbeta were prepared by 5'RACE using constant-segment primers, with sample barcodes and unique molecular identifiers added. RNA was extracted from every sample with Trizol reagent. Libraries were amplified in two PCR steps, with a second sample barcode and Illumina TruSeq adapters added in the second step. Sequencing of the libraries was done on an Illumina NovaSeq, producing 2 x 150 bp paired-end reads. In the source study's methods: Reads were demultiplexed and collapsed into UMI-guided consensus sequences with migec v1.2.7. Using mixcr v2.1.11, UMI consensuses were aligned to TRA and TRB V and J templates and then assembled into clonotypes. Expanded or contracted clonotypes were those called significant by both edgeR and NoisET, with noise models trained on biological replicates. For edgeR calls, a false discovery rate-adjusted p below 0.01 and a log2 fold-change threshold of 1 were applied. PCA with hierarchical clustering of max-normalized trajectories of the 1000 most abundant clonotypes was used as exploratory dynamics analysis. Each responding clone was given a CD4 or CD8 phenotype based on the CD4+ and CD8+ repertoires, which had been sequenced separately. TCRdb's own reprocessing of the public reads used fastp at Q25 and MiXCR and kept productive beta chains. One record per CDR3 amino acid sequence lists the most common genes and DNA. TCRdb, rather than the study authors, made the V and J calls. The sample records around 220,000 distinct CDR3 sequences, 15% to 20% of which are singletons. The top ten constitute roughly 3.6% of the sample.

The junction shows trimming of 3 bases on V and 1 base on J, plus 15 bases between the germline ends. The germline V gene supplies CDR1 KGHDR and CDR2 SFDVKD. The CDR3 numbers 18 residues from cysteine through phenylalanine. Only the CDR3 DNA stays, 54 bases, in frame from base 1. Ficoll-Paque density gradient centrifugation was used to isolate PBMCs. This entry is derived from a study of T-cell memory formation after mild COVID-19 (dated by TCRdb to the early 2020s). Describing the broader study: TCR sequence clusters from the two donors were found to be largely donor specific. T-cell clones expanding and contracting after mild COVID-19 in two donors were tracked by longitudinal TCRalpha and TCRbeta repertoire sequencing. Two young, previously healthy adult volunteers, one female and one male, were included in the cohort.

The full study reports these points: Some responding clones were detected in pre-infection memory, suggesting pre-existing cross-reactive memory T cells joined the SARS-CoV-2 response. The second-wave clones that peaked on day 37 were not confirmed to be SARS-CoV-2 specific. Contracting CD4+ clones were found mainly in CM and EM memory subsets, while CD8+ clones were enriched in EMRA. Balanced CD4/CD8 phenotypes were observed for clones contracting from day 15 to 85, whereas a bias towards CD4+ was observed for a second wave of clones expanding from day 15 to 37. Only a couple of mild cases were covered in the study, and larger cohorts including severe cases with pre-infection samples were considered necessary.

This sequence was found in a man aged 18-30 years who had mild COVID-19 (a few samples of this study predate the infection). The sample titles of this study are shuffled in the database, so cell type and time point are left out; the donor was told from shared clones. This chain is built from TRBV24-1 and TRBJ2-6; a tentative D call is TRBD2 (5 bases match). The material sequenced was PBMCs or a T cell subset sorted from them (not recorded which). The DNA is TGTGCCACCAGTGATGGAGGAACCCACTCTTCTGGGGCCAACGTCCTGACTTTC. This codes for CATSDGGTHSSGANVLTF.